This entry lists 6 T cell receptor beta chains sequenced from one sample in a study of CD8+ T cells in alopecia areata. Extracted RNA was reverse transcribed into cDNA, the sequencing template. Clones were sequenced by immunoSEQ multiplex PCR, and TCRdb holds only the in-frame ones, with some missing. The sample contains about 40,000 clones, 92% of which appear only once. Treatment defined: oral pan-JAK inhibitor, 5-10 mg twice daily. This specimen consisted of CD8+ T cells sorted from blood, obtained at week 24, from a patient treated with tofacitinib. These receptors were obtained from a human donor with alopecia areata.

J is TRBJ2-1 and V is TRBV7-9; 12 nucleotides agree with TRBD1. The CDR3 loop spans 16 amino acids. The junction had 8 bases not matched to a gene; V was cut back by 5 bases and J by 6 bases. Germline V lookup: CDR1 SEHNR, CDR2 FQNEAQ (reference sequence). This CDR3 reads CASSPVGTGGLNEQFF. CDR3 coding DNA: TGTGCCAGCAGCCCCGTCGGGACAGGGGGCCTCAATGAGCAGTTCTTC.

Only one count was recorded for this clone. This chain joins TRBV4-1 and TRBJ2-7; 8 nucleotides agree with TRBD2. V was pared by 4 bases and J by 0 bases, with 11 bases of the junction left unmatched. The CDR3 length is 17 residues. The germline V gene encodes CDR1 MGHRA and CDR2 YSYEKL. The CDR3 sequence: CASSPRKGGGNSYEQYF. The CDR3, as DNA: TGCGCCAGCAGCCCGCGGAAAGGCGGGGGGAACTCCTACGAGCAGTACTTC.

The rearrangement joins TRBV27 to TRBJ2-3; 10 positions match TRBD2. Germline V gene data show CDR1 as MNHEY and CDR2 as SMNVEV (reference sequence). The CDR3 loop spans 15 amino acids. J was trimmed by 4 bases and V by 2 bases; bases with no gene match: 3. The CDR3 DNA reads as TGTGCCAGCAGTTTAACAGCGGGGGGGCCAGATACGCAGTATTTT. This sequence encodes CASSLTAGGPDTQYF.

The chain combines TRBV29-1 with TRBJ2-2, with 7 bases fitting TRBD1. Unmatched junction bases numbered 9, after V lost 6 bases and J lost 2 bases. Looked up from germline, CDR1 is SQVTM and CDR2 is ANQGSEA. The CDR3 spans 15 residues. CDR3 sequence: CSVFPGTVNTGELFF. CDR3 coding DNA: TGCAGCGTGTTTCCCGGGACAGTTAACACCGGGGAGCTGTTTTTT.

This sequence joins TRBV27 and TRBJ2-2; 7 bases agree with TRBD2. With V trimmed by 6 bases and J by 1 base, 5 bases remained unmatched. Germline CDR1 reads MNHEY; CDR2 reads SMNVEV (reference sequence). The CDR3 is 15 amino acids. The CDR3 bases are TGTGCCAGCAGCGGGGGGATACTGAACACCGGGGAGCTGTTTTTT. Protein: CASSGGILNTGELFF.

V gene TRBV27 combines with J gene TRBJ2-3; TRBD2 agrees at 9 bases. Germline CDR1 and CDR2: MNHEY and SMNVEV (reference sequence). This CDR3 has 15 residues. The trim removed 5 bases at V and 2 bases at J, leaving 5 bases unmatched. CDR3 sequence (DNA): TGTGCCAGCAGTCTAGCGGGGTGGGACACAGATACGCAGTATTTT. This sequence encodes CASSLAGWDTDTQYF.